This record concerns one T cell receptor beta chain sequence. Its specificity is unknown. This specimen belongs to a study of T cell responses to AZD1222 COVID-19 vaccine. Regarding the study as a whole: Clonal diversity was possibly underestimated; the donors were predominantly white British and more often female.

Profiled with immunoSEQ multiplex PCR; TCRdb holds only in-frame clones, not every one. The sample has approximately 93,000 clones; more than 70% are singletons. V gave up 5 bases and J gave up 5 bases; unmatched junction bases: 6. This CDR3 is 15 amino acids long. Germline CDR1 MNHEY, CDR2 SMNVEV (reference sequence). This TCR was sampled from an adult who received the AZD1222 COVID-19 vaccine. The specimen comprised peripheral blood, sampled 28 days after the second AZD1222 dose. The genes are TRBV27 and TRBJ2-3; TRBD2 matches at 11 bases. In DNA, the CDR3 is TGTGCCAGCAGTCCGACTAGCGGGGACCAAGATACGCAGTATTTT. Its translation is CASSPTSGDQDTQYF.